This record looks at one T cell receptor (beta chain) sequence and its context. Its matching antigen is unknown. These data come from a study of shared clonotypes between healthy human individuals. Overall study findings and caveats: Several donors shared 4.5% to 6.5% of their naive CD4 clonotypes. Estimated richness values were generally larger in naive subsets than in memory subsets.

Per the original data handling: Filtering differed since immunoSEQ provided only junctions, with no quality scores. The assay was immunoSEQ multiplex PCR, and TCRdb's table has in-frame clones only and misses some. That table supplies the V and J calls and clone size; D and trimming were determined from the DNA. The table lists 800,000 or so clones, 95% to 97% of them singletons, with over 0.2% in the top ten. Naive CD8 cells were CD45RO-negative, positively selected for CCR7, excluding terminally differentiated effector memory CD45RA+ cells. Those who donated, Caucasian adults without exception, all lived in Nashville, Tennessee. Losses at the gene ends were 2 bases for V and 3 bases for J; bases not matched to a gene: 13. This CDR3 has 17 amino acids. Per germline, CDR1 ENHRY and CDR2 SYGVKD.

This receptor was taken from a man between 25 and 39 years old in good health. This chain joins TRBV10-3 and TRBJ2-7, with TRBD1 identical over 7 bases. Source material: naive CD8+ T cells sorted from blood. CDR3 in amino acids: CAISEIPQGTSNYEQYF. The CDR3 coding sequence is TGTGCCATCAGTGAGATCCCACAGGGGACCTCTAACTACGAGCAGTACTTC.